Sequencing of this T cell receptor beta chain was carried out in a study of T cells in Graves' hyperthyroidism and ophthalmopathy. Amplified TCR beta CDR3 regions derived from RNA transcripts. The primer set for the first-round RT-PCR of the TCR CDR3 was HTBI. One entry per CDR3 protein, called by TCRdb with MiXCR from the multiplex PCR reads. Here the sample spans about 410,000 distinct CDR3 sequences, about 14% being singletons. This clonotype was detected only a few times. Input material: blood. This clonotype originated in a woman in her thirties with Graves' ophthalmopathy.

The CDR3 region is CASSPSSRSYEQYF. The CDR3 region has the DNA TGTGCCAGCAGCCCCTCTAGCCGCTCCTACGAGCAGTACTTC. This chain links TRBV3-1 with TRBJ2-7; TRBD2 is a possible D gene (5 bases). With 4 bases removed from V and 0 bases from J, the gap between germline ends came to 10 bases. Germline V CDR1 and CDR2: LGHDT, YNNKEL (reference sequence). The CDR3 is 14 amino acids.